This T cell receptor beta chain was observed in a study of CD8+ T cells in alopecia areata. Indicated treatment: oral pan-JAK inhibitor, 5-10 mg twice daily. Individuals with alopecia areata gave both lesional scalp punch biopsies and peripheral blood for collection. Isolated RNA was reverse transcribed into cDNA used as the sequencing template. Data came from immunoSEQ multiplex PCR; TCRdb stores just in-frame clones and leaves some out. The sample records hundreds of thousands of clones, about 60% being singletons. The source was CD4+ T cells sorted from blood, collected at week 52, from a patient treated with tofacitinib. The sequence was collected from a human donor with alopecia areata.

The CDR3 region has the DNA TGCGCCAGCAGACCCGGGGACGCGAACACTGAAGCTTTCTTT. Translated, it gives CASRPGDANTEAFF. The rearrangement links TRBV5-1 to TRBJ1-1, with a tentative D call TRBD1 (5 bases). The CDR3 is made up of 14 amino acids. V lost 5 bases and J 1 base, leaving 12 bases between the germline ends. In germline, CDR1 is SGHRS, CDR2 YFSETQ.